This T cell receptor (beta chain) was obtained from a study of control samples from healthy donors and cancer patients (dated by TCRdb to 2020 to 2022). The library was produced with the immunoSEQ multiplex PCR assay. In TCRdb, the immuneACCESS table is reduced to in-frame sequences with V and J assigned. These tables do not hold every clone; where another copy was compared, an unresolved V gene accounts for under half, and the others remain unexplained. The sample yields about 110,000 clones; 90% were counted once. The top ten constitute more than 3.5% of the sample. Notes on this clone: It lacks a known antigen. No per-base quality is available; no much larger clone lies one base away.

The CDR3 measures 15 amino acids from cysteine to phenylalanine. Left in the record is the CDR3 DNA by itself, 45 bases read in frame from the first base. From V the trimming removes 5 bases and from J it removes 5 bases, while the gene matches leave 10 bases of the junction unaccounted for. From the germline V gene, CDR1 is MDHEN and CDR2 is SYDVKM. The chain employs TRBV28 and TRBJ1-2, with 8 bases in between that match TRBD1. The clonotype was recovered from a human donor in good health. The donor label of this sample is uncertain. Source material: blood. The CDR3 protein: CASSRAMGTGYGYTF. The DNA sequence reads TGTGCCAGCAGTAGGGCGATGGGGACAGGTTATGGCTACACCTTC.